This T cell receptor (beta chain) was sequenced during a study of T cell responses to AZD1222 COVID-19 vaccine. The study, taken as a whole, reports: Baseline seropositives among AZD1222 recipients totaled only six.

In the case of this clone: Its specificity is not known.

Analysis merged second doses at about 4 or about 12 weeks. The V end lost 8 bases, the J end lost 0 bases, and 11 bases lay between the germline ends. The CDR3 totals 13 residues. Germline V gene sequence: CDR1 GTSNPN, CDR2 SVGIG (reference sequence). Sequenced by immunoSEQ multiplex PCR; TCRdb stores in-frame clones only, minus some. The sample shows around 96,000 clones, around 83% of them seen only once. The gene calls are TRBV30 and TRBJ1-3; D is undetermined. Material: peripheral blood, obtained 28 days after the second AZD1222 dose. This TCR was sampled from an adult who received the AZD1222 COVID-19 vaccine. CDR3 residues: CAGQVISGNTIYF. The CDR3, as DNA: TGTGCCGGCCAGGTGATCTCTGGAAACACCATATATTTT.